Described below is a single T cell receptor (beta chain) sequence and its context. This sample is drawn from a study of cytomegalovirus exposure and HLA in healthy donors. 60 Vbeta and 13 Jbeta primers were used in PCR. This table comes from immunoSEQ multiplex PCR, and its TCRdb copy is limited to in-frame clones, with some not included. This sample contains more than 45,000 clones. Germline CDR1 is SGHRS and CDR2 is YFSETQ. The CDR3 is 16 residues long. V lost 4 bases and J lost 8; bases outside the gene matches: 13. This sequence was found in a young woman in good health and CMV-seropositive. The sample comprised PBMCs. The V call is TRBV5-1, the J call TRBJ1-2; 11 nucleotides agree with TRBD1. The DNA of the CDR3 is TGCGCCAGCAGCCCTCAGGTGGGACAGGGGGTCTCCGGCTACACCTTC. Its protein is CASSPQVGQGVSGYTF.